A selection of T cell receptor beta chains follows, all from one sample in a study of control samples from healthy donors and cancer patients. The data were produced by immunoSEQ multiplex PCR, yet TCRdb's version contains in-frame clones alone and is incomplete. The sample shows 200,000 or so clones, roughly nine tenths of them seen only once. The material sequenced was blood. These receptors were obtained from a man aged 25-45 years in good health. The CDR3 runs from the conserved cysteine through the conserved F or W. Fields, in order: clone size, J gene, D gene, V gene, CDR3 protein, CDR3 DNA. D genes are given only for firm matches. Size is stated for part of the rows, as once, few or many counts, or as a class when the clone is expanded.

size: -
J: TRBJ2-3
D: -
V: TRBV5-1
CDR3: CASSRGVRQYF
DNA: TGCGCCAGCAGCCGGGGAGTCAGGCAGTATTTT

size: -
J: TRBJ2-3
D: -
V: TRBV7-6
CDR3: CASSSISPDPDTQYF
DNA: TGTGCCAGCAGCTCCATAAGCCCGGATCCAGATACGCAGTATTTT

size: -
J: TRBJ2-1
D: TRBD2
V: TRBV5-1
CDR3: CASSLGAGGSYNEQFF
DNA: TGCGCCAGCAGCTTGGGAGCGGGGGGATCCTACAATGAGCAGTTCTTC

size: -
J: TRBJ1-5
D: -
V: TRBV19
CDR3: CASSIDDRTRNQPQHF
DNA: TGTGCCAGTAGTATAGATGACAGGACTCGAAATCAGCCCCAGCATTTT

size: -
J: TRBJ1-1
D: -
V: TRBV30
CDR3: CAWSVGPTNTEAFF
DNA: TGTGCCTGGAGTGTAGGGCCCACGAACACTGAAGCTTTCTTT

size: once
J: TRBJ2-7
D: -
V: TRBV19
CDR3: CASSPRGWAWQYF
DNA: TGTGCCAGTAGTCCCCGCGGTTGGGCGTGGCAGTACTTC

size: -
J: TRBJ2-5
D: -
V: TRBV5-1
CDR3: CASSLEGGRQETQYF
DNA: TGCGCCAGCAGCTTAGAGGGAGGTAGGCAAGAGACCCAGTACTTC

size: -
J: TRBJ2-3
D: TRBD2
V: TRBV5-6
CDR3: CASSLAPSGFPDTQYF
DNA: TGTGCCAGCAGCTTGGCGCCTAGCGGATTCCCAGATACGCAGTATTTT

size: few
J: TRBJ1-5
D: TRBD1
V: TRBV4-1
CDR3: CASSQEGQKTNSNQPQHF
DNA: TGCGCCAGCAGCCAAGAGGGACAGAAGACAAATAGCAATCAGCCCCAGCATTTT

size: -
J: TRBJ2-3
D: TRBD1
V: TRBV13
CDR3: CASSLDGQGGTDTQYF
DNA: TGTGCCAGCAGCTTAGACGGACAGGGGGGCACAGATACGCAGTATTTT

size: -
J: TRBJ1-2
D: -
V: TRBV19
CDR3: CASTGGDPNYGYTF
DNA: TGTGCCAGTACCGGGGGAGACCCTAACTATGGCTACACCTTC

size: -
J: TRBJ2-3
D: TRBD2
V: TRBV5-1
CDR3: CASLADPRDTQYF
DNA: TGCGCCAGCCTAGCGGACCCGAGGGATACGCAGTATTTT

size: -
J: TRBJ2-3
D: -
V: TRBV11-2
CDR3: CASSPGLDTQYF
DNA: TGTGCCAGCAGCCCTGGCCTGGATACGCAGTATTTT

size: -
J: TRBJ1-1
D: -
V: TRBV5-1
CDR3: CASSPDSNTEAFF
DNA: TGCGCCAGCAGCCCGGACAGCAACACTGAAGCTTTCTTT

size: -
J: TRBJ2-3
D: -
V: TRBV6-4
CDR3: CATKEGQSTDTQYF
DNA: TGTGCCACCAAGGAGGGACAGAGCACAGATACGCAGTATTTT

size: -
J: TRBJ2-7
D: -
V: TRBV20-1
CDR3: CSARPGGEQYF
DNA: TGCAGTGCTAGGCCTGGGGGGGAGCAGTACTTC

size: -
J: TRBJ2-1
D: -
V: TRBV19
CDR3: CATTHYPGRNNEQFF
DNA: TGTGCCACCACCCATTACCCGGGGCGGAACAATGAGCAGTTCTTC

size: -
J: TRBJ1-5
D: TRBD1
V: TRBV6-6
CDR3: CASSYFPTGVDQPQHF
DNA: TGTGCCAGCAGTTACTTCCCTACAGGGGTTGATCAGCCCCAGCATTTT

size: once
J: TRBJ1-1
D: TRBD1
V: TRBV6-5
CDR3: CASGGQLRGTEAFF
DNA: TGTGCCAGCGGGGGACAGCTACGGGGCACTGAAGCTTTCTTT

size: -
J: TRBJ2-2
D: -
V: TRBV11-2
CDR3: CASSNDRLELFF
DNA: TGTGCCAGCAGCAACGACAGGTTGGAGCTGTTTTTT

size: -
J: TRBJ1-1
D: -
V: TRBV5-1
CDR3: CASGGPGNKMNTEAFF
DNA: TGCGCCAGCGGCGGCCCGGGAAACAAAATGAACACTGAAGCTTTCTTT

size: -
J: TRBJ1-5
D: -
V: TRBV6-4
CDR3: CASSRDSNQPQHF
DNA: TGTGCCAGCAGTAGGGACAGCAATCAGCCCCAGCATTTT

size: -
J: TRBJ1-5
D: TRBD1
V: TRBV6-5
CDR3: CASSSTGGPPNQPQHF
DNA: TGTGCCAGCAGTTCCACAGGGGGCCCCCCCAATCAGCCCCAGCATTTT

size: -
J: TRBJ1-3
D: -
V: TRBV6-1
CDR3: CASSEGGSGNTIYF
DNA: TGTGCCAGCAGTGAAGGGGGCTCTGGAAACACCATATATTTT

size: -
J: TRBJ1-3
D: -
V: TRBV5-1
CDR3: CASSLSDSYSGNTIYF
DNA: TGCGCCAGCAGCTTGTCCGATTCCTACTCTGGAAACACCATATATTTT

size: few
J: TRBJ2-7
D: TRBD1
V: TRBV5-8
CDR3: CASSLWPTGGHEQYF
DNA: TGTGCCAGCAGCTTGTGGCCGACAGGGGGCCACGAGCAGTACTTC

size: -
J: TRBJ1-6
D: -
V: TRBV11-2
CDR3: CASSFSDRDQDSPLHF
DNA: TGTGCCAGCAGCTTCAGCGACCGGGATCAGGATTCACCCCTCCACTTT

size: -
J: TRBJ1-2
D: -
V: TRBV2
CDR3: CASLKGQTYGYTF
DNA: TGTGCCAGCTTAAAAGGACAAACCTATGGCTACACCTTC

size: -
J: TRBJ2-3
D: -
V: TRBV29-1
CDR3: CSVGPGPVLRDTQYF
DNA: TGCAGCGTTGGTCCGGGACCCGTCTTGAGAGATACGCAGTATTTT

size: -
J: TRBJ1-4
D: -
V: TRBV18
CDR3: CASSRANEKLFF
DNA: TGTGCCAGCTCACGGGCGAATGAAAAACTGTTTTTT

size: -
J: TRBJ1-1
D: -
V: TRBV6-6
CDR3: CASSMDGNTEAFF
DNA: TGTGCCAGCAGTATGGACGGGAACACTGAAGCTTTCTTT

size: -
J: TRBJ2-3
D: TRBD2
V: TRBV13
CDR3: CASSFKLAGLYF
DNA: TGTGCCAGCAGCTTCAAACTAGCGGGTTTGTATTTT

size: -
J: TRBJ1-1
D: -
V: TRBV19
CDR3: CASSIYQRNTEAFF
DNA: TGTGCCAGTAGTATATACCAGAGGAACACTGAAGCTTTCTTT

size: -
J: TRBJ2-3
D: -
V: TRBV27
CDR3: CASSSARNTDTQYF
DNA: TGTGCCAGCAGTTCTGCGAGAAACACAGATACGCAGTATTTT

size: -
J: TRBJ1-1
D: -
V: TRBV13
CDR3: CASSLVNTEAFF
DNA: TGTGCCAGCAGCTTAGTTAACACTGAAGCTTTCTTT

size: -
J: TRBJ2-2
D: TRBD2
V: TRBV7-3
CDR3: CASSLRLAGAGELFF
DNA: TGTGCCAGCAGCTTAAGACTAGCGGGGGCCGGGGAGCTGTTTTTT

size: -
J: TRBJ1-4
D: -
V: TRBV29-1
CDR3: CSVGSSRREKLFF
DNA: TGCAGCGTTGGGAGCTCCCGGCGTGAAAAACTGTTTTTT

size: -
J: TRBJ2-3
D: -
V: TRBV7-2
CDR3: CASSLVTTRRTDTQYF
DNA: TGTGCCAGCAGCTTAGTAACTACCAGACGCACAGATACGCAGTATTTT

size: -
J: TRBJ1-5
D: -
V: TRBV25-1
CDR3: CASSENLSNQPQHF
DNA: TGTGCCAGCAGTGAAAACCTTAGCAATCAGCCCCAGCATTTT

size: once
J: TRBJ1-5
D: -
V: TRBV5-1
CDR3: CASSWEGPNQPQHF
DNA: TGCGCCAGCAGCTGGGAGGGGCCCAATCAGCCCCAGCATTTT

size: -
J: TRBJ2-2
D: -
V: TRBV5-1
CDR3: CASRAGTDFTGELFF
DNA: TGCGCCAGCAGGGCCGGGACGGACTTCACCGGGGAGCTGTTTTTT

size: -
J: TRBJ2-2
D: -
V: TRBV4-1
CDR3: CASRGTGELFF
DNA: TGCGCCAGCCGGGGGACCGGGGAGCTGTTTTTT

size: -
J: TRBJ1-2
D: -
V: TRBV6-5
CDR3: CASTQGGFDGYTF
DNA: TGTGCCAGCACACAAGGGGGGTTCGATGGCTACACCTTC

size: -
J: TRBJ1-1
D: -
V: TRBV7-9
CDR3: CASSLNGDTEAFF
DNA: TGTGCCAGCAGCTTAAACGGTGACACTGAAGCTTTCTTT

size: few
J: TRBJ1-3
D: TRBD1
V: TRBV19
CDR3: CASSLSPGQGGNTIYF
DNA: TGTGCCAGTAGTCTCTCCCCGGGACAGGGGGGAAACACCATATATTTT

size: once
J: TRBJ1-1
D: TRBD1
V: TRBV24-1
CDR3: CATSEDRGRGGTEAFF
DNA: TGTGCCACCAGCGAAGACAGGGGGCGTGGGGGCACTGAAGCTTTCTTT

size: -
J: TRBJ1-5
D: -
V: TRBV19
CDR3: CASSPGSNQPQHF
DNA: TGTGCCAGTAGTCCCGGGTCAAATCAGCCCCAGCATTTT

size: -
J: TRBJ1-2
D: -
V: TRBV5-4
CDR3: CASRQNQGTGYTF
DNA: TGTGCCAGCAGACAAAACCAGGGTACTGGCTACACCTTC

size: -
J: TRBJ1-2
D: -
V: TRBV5-6
CDR3: CASSLATGLRGYTF
DNA: TGTGCCAGCAGCTTGGCCACGGGCCTGAGGGGCTACACCTTC

size: -
J: TRBJ2-3
D: -
V: TRBV9
CDR3: CASSEGIDTQYF
DNA: TGTGCCAGCAGCGAGGGGATAGATACGCAGTATTTT

size: -
J: TRBJ2-7
D: -
V: TRBV30
CDR3: CAWSVGSGAPYEQYF
DNA: TGTGCCTGGAGTGTAGGTTCAGGGGCCCCCTACGAGCAGTACTTC

size: once
J: TRBJ2-3
D: TRBD2
V: TRBV27
CDR3: CASSPPGLAPDTQYF
DNA: TGTGCCAGCAGTCCCCCGGGACTAGCCCCAGATACGCAGTATTTT

size: -
J: TRBJ2-7
D: -
V: TRBV14
CDR3: CASSQARRPYEQYF
DNA: TGTGCCAGCAGCCAAGCGCGCAGGCCCTACGAGCAGTACTTC

size: -
J: TRBJ2-3
D: TRBD2
V: TRBV30
CDR3: CAGGGSGGGNTDTQYF
DNA: TGTGCCGGAGGAGGGAGTGGGGGGGGGAACACAGATACGCAGTATTTT